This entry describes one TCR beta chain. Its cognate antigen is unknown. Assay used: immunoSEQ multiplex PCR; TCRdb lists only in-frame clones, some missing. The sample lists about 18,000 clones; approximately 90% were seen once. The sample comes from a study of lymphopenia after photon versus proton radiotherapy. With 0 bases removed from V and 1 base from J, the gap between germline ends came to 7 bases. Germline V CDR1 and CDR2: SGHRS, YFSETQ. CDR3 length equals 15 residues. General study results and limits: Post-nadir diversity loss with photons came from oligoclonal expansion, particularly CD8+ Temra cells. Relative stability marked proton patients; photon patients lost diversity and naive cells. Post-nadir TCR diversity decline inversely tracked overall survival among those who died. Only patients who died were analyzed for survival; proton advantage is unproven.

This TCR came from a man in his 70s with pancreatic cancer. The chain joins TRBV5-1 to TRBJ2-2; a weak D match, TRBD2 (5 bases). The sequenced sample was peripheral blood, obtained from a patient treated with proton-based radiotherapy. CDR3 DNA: TGCGCCAGCAGCTTGGACGGGGTGAACACCGGGGAGCTGTTTTTT. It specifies CASSLDGVNTGELFF. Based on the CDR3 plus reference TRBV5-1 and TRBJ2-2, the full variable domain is KAGVTQTPRYLIKTRGQQVTLSCSPISGHRSVSWYQQTPGQGLQFLFEYFSETQRNKGNFPGRFSGRQFSNSRSEMNVSTLELGDSALYLCASSLDGVNTGELFFGEGSRLTVL.